This T cell receptor beta chain was identified in a study of T-cell memory formation after mild COVID-19 (dated by TCRdb to the early 2020s). A note on the overall study: TCR sequence clusters from the two donors were found to be largely donor specific. The cohort comprised two young, previously healthy adult volunteers, one female and one male. T-cell clones expanding and contracting after mild COVID-19 in a couple of donors were tracked by longitudinal TCRalpha and TCRbeta repertoire sequencing.

What the research found in general, with its limitations: The study covered only two mild cases, and larger cohorts including severe cases with pre-infection samples were considered necessary. Contracting CD4+ clones were located mainly in the CM and EM memory subsets, whereas CD8+ clones were found to be enriched in EMRA. Clones that contracted from day 15 to 85 showed balanced CD4/CD8 phenotypes, whereas a second wave of clones that expanded from day 15 to 37 leaned towards CD4+. Whether the second-wave clones peaking on day 37 were SARS-CoV-2 specific was not confirmed. The detection of some responding clones in pre-infection memory suggests that pre-existing cross-reactive memory T cells joined the SARS-CoV-2 response.

In its sample, this clonotype was seen a few times. No cognate antigen has been identified for it. The input lacks base qualities; no much larger clone sits a single base away. PBMCs were isolated by Ficoll-Paque density gradient centrifugation. Via the germline V gene (reference sequence), CDR1 is SEHNR and CDR2 FQNEAQ. Its CDR3 holds 17 amino acids, cysteine through phenylalanine. CDR3 DNA is the only sequence kept; it has 51 bases, read in frame from the first base. Clipping removes 0 bases from V and 2 bases from J, with 10 as the unmatched junction base count. The sequencer was an Illumina NovaSeq 6000. TCRalpha and TCRbeta cDNA libraries were constructed by 5'RACE with constant-segment primers, with sample barcodes and unique molecular identifiers being introduced. RNA was extracted from every sample with Trizol reagent. Libraries were amplified in two PCR steps, with a second sample barcode and Illumina TruSeq adapters added in the second step. Sequencing of libraries was performed on an Illumina NovaSeq with 2 x 150 bp paired-end reads. In the paper's pipeline: With migec v1.2.7, reads were demultiplexed and then collapsed into UMI-guided consensus sequences. Using mixcr v2.1.11, UMI consensuses were aligned to TRA and TRB V and J templates and then assembled into clonotypes. Expanded or contracted clonotypes were those called significant by both edgeR and NoisET, with noise models trained on biological replicates. For edgeR calls, a false discovery rate-adjusted p below 0.01 and a log2 fold-change threshold of 1 were applied. PCA with hierarchical clustering of max-normalized trajectories of the 1000 most abundant clonotypes was used as exploratory dynamics analysis. The CD4 or CD8 phenotype of responding clones was assigned using the separately sequenced CD4+ and CD8+ repertoires. Using fastp trimming at Q25 and MiXCR clonotype assembly, TCRdb reanalyzed the public sequencing data and kept in-frame beta chains. Every entry covers one CDR3 protein and lists the most common genes and DNA from its rows. TCRdb's processing, not the authors' own work, is the source of the V and J calls. The sample table lists hundreds of thousands of distinct CDR3 sequences, roughly 20% of them with a count of one. Of the sample, around 13% is held by the ten largest clones.

Specimen: PBMCs or a T cell subset sorted from them (not recorded which). The receptor comes from an adult woman who had mild COVID-19 (a few samples of this study predate the infection). The sample titles of this study are shuffled in the database, so cell type and time point are left out; the donor was told from shared clones. Rearrangement joined TRBV7-9 to TRBJ2-7; 7 bases in the middle match TRBD2. The base sequence is TGTGCCAGCAGCTTAGCGCTGGGGCTAGCGGAACCCTACGAGCAGTACTTC. Translated, it gives CASSLALGLAEPYEQYF.